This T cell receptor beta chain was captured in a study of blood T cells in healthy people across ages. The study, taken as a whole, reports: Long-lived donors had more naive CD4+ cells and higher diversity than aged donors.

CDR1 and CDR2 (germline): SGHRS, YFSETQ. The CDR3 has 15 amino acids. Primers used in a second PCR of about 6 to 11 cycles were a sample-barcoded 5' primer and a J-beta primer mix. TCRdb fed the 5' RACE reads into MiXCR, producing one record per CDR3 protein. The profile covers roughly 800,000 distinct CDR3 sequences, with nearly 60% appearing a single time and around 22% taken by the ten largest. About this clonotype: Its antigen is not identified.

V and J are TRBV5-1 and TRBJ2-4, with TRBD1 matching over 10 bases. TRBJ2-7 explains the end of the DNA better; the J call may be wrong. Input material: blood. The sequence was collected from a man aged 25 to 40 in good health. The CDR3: CASSLPGQGSVEQYF. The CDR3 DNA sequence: TGCGCCAGCAGCCTACCGGGACAGGGGTCCGTCGAGCAGTACTTC.